The 16 T cell receptor beta chains below all came from one sample that was sequenced in a study of blood T cells in healthy people across ages. The use of a sample-barcoded 5' primer and a J-beta primer mix characterized a second PCR of roughly 7 to 12 cycles. One entry per CDR3 protein results from TCRdb running MiXCR on the 5' RACE reads. The sample yields about 680,000 distinct CDR3 sequences, approximately 49% seen once. Sequences were obtained from blood. Receptor source: a woman aged 55-69 years in good health.

A remark on this clonotype: At one end, the junction sequence differs from germline, possibly due to a read error. The chain combines TRBV7-9 with TRBJ1-2; a possible D gene is TRBD1 (5 bases). Germline V lookup: CDR1 SEHNR, CDR2 FQNEAQ (reference sequence). The CDR3 contains 11 residues. The CDR3 DNA sequence: TGTGTCAGCAGCGGGGCCCGGCGCTACACCTTC. Its protein is CVSSGARRYTF.

This clonotype was detected once. One end of the junction varies from germline; a read error may be responsible. The gene calls are TRBV20-1 and TRBJ2-3; D unresolved. Germline CDR1 reads DFQATT; CDR2 reads SNEGSKA (reference sequence). The CDR3 spans 15 residues. The CDR3 region has the DNA TGCAGTGCTAGAGTCCTAGTGGAGCCCACAGAGACGCAGTATTTT. Amino acid sequence: CSARVLVEPTETQYF.

V gene TRBV28 combines with J gene TRBJ2-1, with unresolved D. Trimming left V 6 bases short and J 11 bases short, with 17 bases between. The CDR3 loop spans 13 amino acids. Per germline, CDR1 MDHEN and CDR2 SYDVKM. The CDR3 sequence is CASRSTETSKQFF. The DNA of the CDR3 is TGTGCCAGCAGATCTACCGAGACTTCTAAGCAGTTCTTC.

The rearrangement links TRBV10-3 to TRBJ2-7; TRBD2 matches 8 bases. The J segment lost 3 bases and the V segment lost 2 bases, leaving 6 bases of the junction unmatched. The length of the CDR3 is 15 residues. Germline V lookup: CDR1 ENHRY, CDR2 SYGVKD. The DNA for the CDR3 is TGTGCCATCAGTGAGAGCGGGGGTAGTCTCTACGAGCAGTACTTC. Amino acids: CAISESGGSLYEQYF.

This clonotype was observed a few times. This chain connects TRBV12-3 or TRBV12-4 to TRBJ2-7; 7 bases map to TRBD2. The ends lost 1 base at V and 6 bases at J; junction bases unmatched: 6. The CDR3 loop spans 14 amino acids. The CDR3 protein is CASSLVLRETEQYF. The CDR3 nucleotides are TGTGCCAGCAGTTTAGTTCTGCGGGAGACCGAGCAGTACTTC.

The V gene is TRBV11-1, the J gene TRBJ2-3; 10 bases align to TRBD2. The CDR3 sequence is 14 residues long. From germline, CDR1 is SGHAT and CDR2 FQDESV (reference sequence). J was trimmed by 5 bases and V by 7 bases; bases with no gene match: 6. The CDR3 nucleotides read TGTGCCAGCAAGCTAGCGGGAGAGTTAGATACGCAGTATTTT. It translates to CASKLAGELDTQYF.

In DNA, the CDR3 is TGTGCCAGCCTAGAGTTAAATGAGCAGTTCTTC. This sequence encodes CASLELNEQFF. This chain links TRBV25-1 with TRBJ2-1; no firm D call. Germline CDR1 MGHDK, CDR2 SYGVNS. The CDR3 runs 11 residues. The germline V and J ends were trimmed by 8 bases and 7 bases, with 9 bases remaining between them.

V usage is TRBV2 and J usage is TRBJ2-3; no clear D. Trimming removed 6 bases at V and 6 bases at J, with 19 bases between. The CDR3 runs 15 residues. Germline loops: CDR1 SNHLY, CDR2 FYNNEI. CDR3 DNA sequence: TGTGCCAGCAGAACCTATAATCCACCCGGGGATACGCAGTATTTT. It translates to CASRTYNPPGDTQYF. The whole variable domain, remainder taken from reference TRBV2 and TRBJ2-3, is EPEVTQTPSHQVTQMGQEVILRCVPISNHLYFYWYRQILGQKVEFLVSFYNNEISEKSEIFDDQFSVERPDGSNFTLKIRSTKLEDSAMYFCASRTYNPPGDTQYFGPGTRLTVL.

The rearrangement links TRBV30 to TRBJ2-5; D call uncertain. Germline V lookup: CDR1 GTSNPN, CDR2 SVGIG (reference sequence). V was clipped by 3 bases and J by 2 bases, with 7 bases between them. There are 12 residues in the CDR3. The CDR3 region has the DNA TGTGCCTGGAGAGTTCAGCAAGAGACCCAGTACTTC. Its translation: CAWRVQQETQYF.

As to this clonotype: Just one base apart from a much larger clone, this may be a read error. The J gene is TRBJ2-3, the V gene TRBV7-9; tentatively, D is TRBD1 (6 bases). Germline V gives CDR1 SEHNR, CDR2 FQNEAQ (reference sequence). The CDR3 totals 14 residues. CDR3 sequence (DNA): TGTGCCGGCAGCCTTACAGGGTATGGAGATACGCAGTATTTT. This translates into CAGSLTGYGDTQYF.

In this sample, this clonotype turned up once. The chain is built from TRBV29-1 and TRBJ2-1, with D tentatively TRBD2 (6 bases). CDR1 and CDR2 (germline): SQVTM, ANQGSEA. The CDR3 is made up of 15 amino acids. CDR3 DNA: TGCAGTGCGAGGGGCGGGACTTCTTCCTACAATGAGCAGTTCTTC. It yields the protein CSARGGTSSYNEQFF.

This rearrangement joins TRBV7-8 to TRBJ2-1; 8 positions match TRBD2. The germline CDR1 and CDR2 sequences are SGHVS and FQNEAQ. V lost 6 bases and J lost 0; bases outside the gene matches: 7. This CDR3 region has 16 residues. The CDR3: CASSNSREGSYNEQFF. In DNA form, the CDR3 reads TGTGCCAGCAGTAACTCCCGGGAGGGCTCCTACAATGAGCAGTTCTTC.

The sample holds many counts of this clonotype. This chain joins TRBV20-1 and TRBJ2-1; 8 bases align to TRBD1. Germline V gene sequence: CDR1 DFQATT, CDR2 SNEGSKA (reference sequence). CDR3 size: 15 residues. Trimming took 0 bases from V and 7 from J; bases not matched to a gene: 8. The chain's CDR3 is CSAREDREKPNEQFF. CDR3 bases: TGCAGTGCTAGAGAGGACAGGGAAAAACCTAATGAGCAGTTCTTC.

The chain couples TRBV7-2 to TRBJ2-7; D perhaps matches TRBD1 (7 bases). Germline V lookup: CDR1 SGHTA, CDR2 FQGNSA. The V end lost 6 bases, the J end lost 7 bases, and 25 bases lay between the germline ends. The CDR3 has 16 residues. In DNA, the CDR3 is TGTGCCAGCAGGCCCGCCCGACAGGGTGGGAGGAATGAGCAGTACTTC. It encodes CASRPARQGGRNEQYF.

The chain has TRBV20-1 and TRBJ2-3; D call uncertain. Germline-derived CDR1 and CDR2 are DFQATT and SNEGSKA (reference sequence). CDR3 length: 14 residues. The V end lost 4 bases, the J end lost 1 base, and 12 bases lay between the germline ends. The CDR3 nucleotides are TGCAGTGCTACTGGGATGGGTGGCACAGATACGCAGTATTTT. Amino acids: CSATGMGGTDTQYF.

The chain joins TRBV20-1 to TRBJ1-6; D not certain. The CDR3 has 14 amino acids. Trimming stripped 2 bases from V and 6 bases from J, with 11 bases between. Germline V gene data show CDR1 as DFQATT and CDR2 as SNEGSKA (reference sequence). CDR3: CSARTLSGNSPLHF. In DNA form, the CDR3 reads TGCAGTGCTAGAACCCTAAGCGGTAATTCACCCCTCCACTTT.